The 16 T cell receptor beta chains listed next were all sequenced from one sample in a study of CD8 T cells in ankylosing spondylitis. A single record per CDR3 protein comes from TCRdb applying MiXCR to the 5' RACE reads. The sample lists some 200,000 distinct CDR3 sequences; roughly 18% were seen once. The sequenced sample consisted of blood, either unsorted or a sorted T cell fraction (not recorded which). The receptors come from a male donor between 10 and 30 years old with ankylosing spondylitis or in good health (not recorded which).

This clonotype was seen many times. The rearrangement uses TRBV20-1 and TRBJ1-5; D call uncertain. CDR3 length equals 14 residues. Deletions cut 0 bases from V and 0 bases from J, with 6 bases between. CDR1 and CDR2 from the germline V gene are DFQATT and SNEGSKA (reference sequence). The CDR3 region has the DNA TGCAGTGCTAGAGATTTCAATAGCAATCAGCCCCAGCATTTT. It translates to CSARDFNSNQPQHF.

This clonotype came up many times. V is TRBV27 and J is TRBJ1-2; unclear D gene. V was clipped by 6 bases and J by 8 bases, with 10 bases between them. The CDR3 loop spans 11 amino acids. The germline V gene encodes CDR1 MNHEY and CDR2 SMNVEV (reference sequence). The DNA for the CDR3 is TGTGCCAGCAGGGGTGTTACGGGCTACACCTTC. Translating it yields CASRGVTGYTF.

This clonotype was seen many times. The V call is TRBV5-5, the J call TRBJ2-3; the match to TRBD2 covers 12 bases. V trimming: 4 bases; J trimming: 6 bases; junction bases outside the gene matches: 9. CDR3 size: 16 residues. CDR1 is SGHKS and CDR2 is YYEKEE in the germline V gene (reference sequence). Here the CDR3 DNA reads TGTGCCAGCAGCCACCAGACTAGCGGGAGTCGGGATACGCAGTATTTT. Encoded protein: CASSHQTSGSRDTQYF.

V and J are TRBV5-1 and TRBJ2-5, with no clear D. Trimming shortened V by 2 bases and J by 0 bases, and 2 bases separated the two germline ends. CDR3 length equals 12 residues. The germline V gene encodes CDR1 SGHRS and CDR2 YFSETQ. The CDR3 DNA reads as TGCGCCAGCAGCTTTAACCAAGAGACCCAGTACTTC. It translates to CASSFNQETQYF.

This clonotype was seen many times. This chain links TRBV6-6 with TRBJ1-1; tentatively, D is TRBD1 (5 bases). V lost 2 bases, J lost 6 bases, and 10 bases lay in between. Germline V gene sequence: CDR1 MNHNY, CDR2 SVGAGI (reference sequence). The CDR3 loop spans 13 amino acids. The CDR3 sequence is CASSYRGDPEAFF. CDR3 bases: TGTGCCAGCAGTTACCGGGGCGACCCTGAAGCTTTCTTT.

The chain joins TRBV18 to TRBJ1-1; D is unresolved. Deletions cut 4 bases from V and 0 bases from J, with 6 bases between. The CDR3 is 13 amino acids. Per the germline V gene, CDR1 is KGHSH and CDR2 is LQKENI. CDR3 bases: TGTGCCAGCTCACTAGACCTGAACACTGAAGCTTTCTTT. This encodes CASSLDLNTEAFF.

This clonotype was counted ten times or more. The V call is TRBV28, the J call TRBJ2-1; 9 nucleotides agree with TRBD2. The germline V gene encodes CDR1 MDHEN and CDR2 SYDVKM. The CDR3 totals 16 residues. V shed 6 bases and J 4 bases; nucleotides not matched to a gene: 10. The CDR3 DNA reads as TGTGCCAGCAGCGCCCCTCCGGGACTAGCTTACAATGAGCAGTTCTTC. As protein: CASSAPPGLAYNEQFF.

The sample holds many counts of this clonotype. J is TRBJ2-2 and V is TRBV6-5; no clear D gene. Trimming pared 4 bases from V and 5 bases from J, leaving 17 bases between. Germline lookup yields CDR1 MNHEY and CDR2 SVGAGI. This CDR3 has 16 amino acids. The CDR3 here is CASSFVFRVGTGELFF. The DNA for the CDR3 is TGTGCCAGCAGTTTTGTTTTTCGCGTGGGTACCGGGGAGCTGTTTTTT.

Many counts were recorded for this clonotype. The chain couples TRBV20-1 to TRBJ1-1, with unresolved D. V was trimmed by 0 bases and J by 1 base, leaving 15 bases between them. The CDR3 is 16 amino acids. Germline V gives CDR1 DFQATT, CDR2 SNEGSKA (reference sequence). The CDR3 reads CSARDSGRGRNTEAFF. CDR3 coding DNA: TGCAGTGCTAGAGATTCAGGTCGGGGTCGGAACACTGAAGCTTTCTTT.

Ten or more counts support this clonotype. This chain uses TRBV7-9 with TRBJ2-5; D not certain. Germline CDR1 and CDR2: SEHNR and FQNEAQ (reference sequence). The V and J ends lost 5 bases and 5 bases respectively, with 18 bases between them. The CDR3 is 15 residues long. The DNA of the CDR3 is TGTGCCAGCAGCGTAATAGGAGCGCCGGAGGAGACCCAGTACTTC. It yields the protein CASSVIGAPEETQYF. The whole variable domain, filled in from reference TRBV7-9 and TRBJ2-5, reads DTGVSQNPRHKITKRGQNVTFRCDPISEHNRLYWYRQTLGQGPEFLTYFQNEAQLEKSRLLSDRFSAERPKGSFSTLEIQRTEQGDSAMYLCASSVIGAPEETQYFGPGTRLLVL.

This clonotype showed up many times. J is TRBJ2-7 and V is TRBV12-3 or TRBV12-4; the D is unclear. The CDR3 consists of 11 residues. V gave up 8 bases and J gave up 6 bases, with 11 bases separating them. The CDR3 region is CASGRVGEQYV. CDR3 nucleotides: TGTGCCAGCGGAAGAGTGGGCGAGCAGTACGTC.

This clonotype came up many times. The DNA is omitted, as the CDR3 cannot be located on it reliably, and the CDR3 follows TCRdb's listing. The chain recombines TRBV24-1 with TRBJ2-1; the table's D call TRBD2 went unverified against the DNA. Counting both end residues, the CDR3 totals 14 amino acids. Per the germline V gene, CDR1 is KGHDR and CDR2 is SFDVKD. The CDR3 is CATSTSGARNEQFF.

This clonotype was recorded at least ten times. This chain links TRBV18 with TRBJ2-7; 10 bases fit TRBD2. J gave up 0 bases and V 0 bases, and 8 bases lay outside the gene matches. The CDR3 contains 18 residues. Germline-derived CDR1 and CDR2 are KGHSH and LQKENI. The CDR3 region is CASSPPRSGRVRSYEQYF. The CDR3 nucleotides read TGTGCCAGCTCACCACCGAGGAGCGGGAGGGTACGCTCCTACGAGCAGTACTTC.

This clonotype occurred many times. The chain has TRBV14 and TRBJ2-2; TRBD1 matches at 8 bases. The germline V gene encodes CDR1 SGHDN and CDR2 FVKESK. The CDR3 is made up of 15 amino acids. The junction had 4 bases not matched to a gene; V was cut back by 1 base and J by 6 bases. The DNA for the CDR3 is TGTGCCAGCAGCCAAGTCCAGGGGGCTCCCGGGGAGCTGTTTTTT. Its translation is CASSQVQGAPGELFF.

This clonotype was seen repeatedly, ten times or more. The chain has TRBV28 and TRBJ2-7; possibly TRBD1 for D (6 bases). Germline CDR1 is MDHEN and CDR2 is SYDVKM. This CDR3 comprises 14 residues. The V end was cut by 6 bases, the J end by 5 bases, with 17 bases between. CDR3 sequence reads: CASRLGGIRDEQYF. In DNA form, the CDR3 reads TGTGCCAGCAGGTTAGGGGGAATACGAGACGAGCAGTACTTC.

This clonotype was seen repeatedly, ten times or more. The gene calls are TRBV2 and TRBJ2-7; D unresolved. Per germline, CDR1 SNHLY and CDR2 FYNNEI. The CDR3 runs 11 residues. Trimming removed 4 bases at V and 4 bases at J, with 5 bases between. CDR3 region: CASSAPYEQYV. The CDR3 region has the DNA TGTGCCAGCAGTGCCCCGTACGAGCAGTACGTC.